This section outlines one T cell receptor beta chain sequence together with its context. The data stem from a study of response to subunit inactivated influenza vaccine. Each CDR3 protein gets one entry after TCRdb re-called the RT-PCR reads with MiXCR. Here the sample spans about 540,000 distinct CDR3 sequences, roughly 25% being singletons. The CDR3 is 17 amino acids. The V segment lost 7 bases and the J segment 8 bases; nucleotides outside the gene matches: 17. The germline CDR1 and CDR2 sequences are MDHEN and SYDVKM. Another study also made use of these data, one on T cells expressing NK-cell markers. As reported in that work: UMI-tagged 5'RACE template switching yielded the TCR beta cDNA. In several donors, dominant clonotypes made up roughly 28.3-65% of CD3+CD56-NKG2C+ cells.

V usage is TRBV28 and J usage is TRBJ1-6; TRBD1 aligns across 7 bases. Source: CD4+ T cells sorted from PBMCs, taken 11 to 12 days after vaccination. The sequence was obtained from a man between 45 and 60 years old who received an inactivated influenza vaccine. The CDR3 reads CASTLHLTGYRDSPLHF. The DNA for the CDR3 is TGTGCCAGCACTCTTCACCTGACAGGGTACCGTGATTCACCCCTCCACTTT.